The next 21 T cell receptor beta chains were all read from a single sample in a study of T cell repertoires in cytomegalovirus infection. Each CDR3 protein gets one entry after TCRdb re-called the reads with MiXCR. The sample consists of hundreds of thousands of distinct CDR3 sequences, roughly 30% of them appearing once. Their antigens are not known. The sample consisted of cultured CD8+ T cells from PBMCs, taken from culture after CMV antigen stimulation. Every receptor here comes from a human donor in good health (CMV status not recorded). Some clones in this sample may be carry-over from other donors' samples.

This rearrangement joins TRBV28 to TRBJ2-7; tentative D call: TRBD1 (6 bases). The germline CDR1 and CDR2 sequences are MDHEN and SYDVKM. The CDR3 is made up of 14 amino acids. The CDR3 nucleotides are TGTGCCAGCAGTAAAGGGGCAAACAGGGAGAACTACATAGTC. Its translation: CASSKGANRENYIV.

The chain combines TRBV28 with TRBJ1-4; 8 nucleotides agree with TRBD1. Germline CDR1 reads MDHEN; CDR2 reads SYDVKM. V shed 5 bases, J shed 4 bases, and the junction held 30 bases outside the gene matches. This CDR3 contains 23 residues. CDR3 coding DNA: TGTGCCAGCAGTCCCCTGAGGACAGGGACGCTATCGGCGGTATTAGACGATAATGAAAAACTGTTTTTT. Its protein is CASSPLRTGTLSAVLDDNEKLFF.

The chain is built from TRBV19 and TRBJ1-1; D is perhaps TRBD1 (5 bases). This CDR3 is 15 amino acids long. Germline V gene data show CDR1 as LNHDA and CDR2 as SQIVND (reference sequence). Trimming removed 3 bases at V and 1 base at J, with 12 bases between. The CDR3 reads CASSIPTGANTEAFF. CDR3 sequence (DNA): TGTGCCAGTAGTATCCCAACAGGAGCGAACACTGAAGCTTTCTTT.

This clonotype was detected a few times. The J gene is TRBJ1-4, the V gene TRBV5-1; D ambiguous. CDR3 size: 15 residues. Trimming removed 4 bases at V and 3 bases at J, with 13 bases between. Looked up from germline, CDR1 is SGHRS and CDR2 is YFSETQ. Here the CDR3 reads CASSETPPPNEKLFF. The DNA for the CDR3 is TGCGCCAGCAGCGAGACTCCTCCGCCTAATGAAAAACTGTTTTTT.

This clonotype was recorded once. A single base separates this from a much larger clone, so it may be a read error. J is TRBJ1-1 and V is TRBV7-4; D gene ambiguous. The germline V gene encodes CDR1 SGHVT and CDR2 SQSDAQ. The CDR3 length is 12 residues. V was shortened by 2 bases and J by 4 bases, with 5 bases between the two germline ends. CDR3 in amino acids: CASSLSLTEAFF. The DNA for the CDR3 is TGTGCCAGCAGCTTAAGTCTCACTGAAGCTTTCTTT.

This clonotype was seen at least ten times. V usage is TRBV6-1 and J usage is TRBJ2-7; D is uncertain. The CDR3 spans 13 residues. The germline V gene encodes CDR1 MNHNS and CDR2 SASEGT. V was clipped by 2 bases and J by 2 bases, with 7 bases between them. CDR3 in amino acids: CASSELPAYEQYV. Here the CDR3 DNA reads TGTGCCAGCAGTGAACTTCCGGCCTACGAGCAGTACGTC.

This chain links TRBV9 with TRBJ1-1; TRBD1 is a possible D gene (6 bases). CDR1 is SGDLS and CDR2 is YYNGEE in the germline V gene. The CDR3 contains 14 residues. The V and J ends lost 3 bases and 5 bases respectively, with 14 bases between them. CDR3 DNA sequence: TGTGCCAGCAGCGATGGGGGGCAGGGGACTGAAGCTTTCTTT. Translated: CASSDGGQGTEAFF.

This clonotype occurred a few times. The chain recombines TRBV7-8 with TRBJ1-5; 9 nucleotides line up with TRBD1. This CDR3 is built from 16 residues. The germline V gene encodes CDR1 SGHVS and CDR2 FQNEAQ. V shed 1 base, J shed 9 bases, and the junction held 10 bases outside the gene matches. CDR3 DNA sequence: TGTGCCAGCAGCTTAGGGGGGACAGGGATTGGGCGGCCCCAGCATTTT. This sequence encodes CASSLGGTGIGRPQHF.

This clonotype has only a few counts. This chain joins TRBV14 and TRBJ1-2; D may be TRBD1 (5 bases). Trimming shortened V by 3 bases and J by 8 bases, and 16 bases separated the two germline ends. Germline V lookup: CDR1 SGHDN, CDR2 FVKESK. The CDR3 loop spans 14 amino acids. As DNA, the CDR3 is TGTGCCAGCAGCCATCGGCAGGGTGGACGGGGCTACACCTTC. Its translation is CASSHRQGGRGYTF.

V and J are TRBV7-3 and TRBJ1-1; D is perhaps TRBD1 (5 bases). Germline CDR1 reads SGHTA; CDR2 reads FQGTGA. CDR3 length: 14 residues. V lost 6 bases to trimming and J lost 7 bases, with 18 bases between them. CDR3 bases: TGTGCCAGCAGGTCAGGGTACGGTCCGAATGAAGCTTTCTTT. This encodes CASRSGYGPNEAFF. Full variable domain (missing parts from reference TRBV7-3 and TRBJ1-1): GAGVSQTPSNKVTEKGKYVELRCDPISGHTALYWYRQSLGQGPEFLIYFQGTGAADDSGLPNDRFFAVRPEGSVSTLKIQRTERGDSAVYLCASRSGYGPNEAFFGQGTRLTVV.

CDR3 loop: CATSNSRSVDTQYF. CDR3 DNA: TGTGCCACCAGCAACAGCCGGAGCGTCGATACGCAGTATTTT. The chain has TRBV15 and TRBJ2-3; no clear D gene. The CDR3 length is 14 residues. The germline V gene has CDR1 LNHNV and CDR2 YYDKDF (reference sequence). Trimming cost V 4 bases and J 6 bases, with 14 bases left between them.

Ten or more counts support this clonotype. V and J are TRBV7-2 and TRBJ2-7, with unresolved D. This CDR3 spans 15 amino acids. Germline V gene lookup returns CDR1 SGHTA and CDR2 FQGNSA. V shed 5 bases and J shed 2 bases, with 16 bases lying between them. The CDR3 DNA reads TGTGCCAGCAGCCTTGGACCCACCAGTCCCTACGAGCAGTACGTC. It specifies CASSLGPTSPYEQYV.

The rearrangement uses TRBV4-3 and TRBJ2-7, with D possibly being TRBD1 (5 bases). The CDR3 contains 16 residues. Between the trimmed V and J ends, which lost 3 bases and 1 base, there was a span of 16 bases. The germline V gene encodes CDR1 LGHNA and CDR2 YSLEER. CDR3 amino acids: CASSQPGKKGSYEQYV. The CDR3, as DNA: TGCGCCAGCAGCCAGCCGGGCAAAAAGGGGTCCTACGAGCAGTACGTC.

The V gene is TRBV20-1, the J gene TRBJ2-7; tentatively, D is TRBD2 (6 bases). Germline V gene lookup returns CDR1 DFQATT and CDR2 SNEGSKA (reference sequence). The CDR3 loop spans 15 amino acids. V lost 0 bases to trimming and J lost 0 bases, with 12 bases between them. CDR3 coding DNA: TGCAGTGCTAGAGATCTAGCGATGATCTCCTACGAGCAGTACTTC. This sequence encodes CSARDLAMISYEQYF.

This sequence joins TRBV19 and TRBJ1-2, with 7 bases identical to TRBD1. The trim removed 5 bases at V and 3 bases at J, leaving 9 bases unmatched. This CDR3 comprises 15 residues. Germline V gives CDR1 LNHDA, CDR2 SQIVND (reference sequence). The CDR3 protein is CASSRTTGNDYGYTF. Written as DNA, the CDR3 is TGTGCCAGTAGTCGGACGACAGGGAACGACTATGGCTACACCTTC. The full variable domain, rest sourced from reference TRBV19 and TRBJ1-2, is DGGITQSPKYLFRKEGQNVTLSCEQNLNHDAMYWYRQDPGQGLRLIYYSQIVNDFQKGDIAEGYSVSREKKESFPLTVTSAQKNPTAFYLCASSRTTGNDYGYTFGSGTRLTVV.

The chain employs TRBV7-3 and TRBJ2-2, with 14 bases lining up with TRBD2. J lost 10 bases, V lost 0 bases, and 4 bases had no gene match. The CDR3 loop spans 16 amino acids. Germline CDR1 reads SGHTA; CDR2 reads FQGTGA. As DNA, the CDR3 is TGTGCCAGCAGCTTAACGGGACTAGCGGGGGACCCGGAGCTGTTTTTT. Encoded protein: CASSLTGLAGDPELFF.

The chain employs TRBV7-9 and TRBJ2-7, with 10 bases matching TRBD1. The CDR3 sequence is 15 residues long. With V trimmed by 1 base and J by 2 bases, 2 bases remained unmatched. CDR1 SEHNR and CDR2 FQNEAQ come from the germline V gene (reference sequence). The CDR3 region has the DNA TGTGCCAGCAGCTTAGGGGACAGGGGAACCTACGAGCAGTACGTC. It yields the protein CASSLGDRGTYEQYV.

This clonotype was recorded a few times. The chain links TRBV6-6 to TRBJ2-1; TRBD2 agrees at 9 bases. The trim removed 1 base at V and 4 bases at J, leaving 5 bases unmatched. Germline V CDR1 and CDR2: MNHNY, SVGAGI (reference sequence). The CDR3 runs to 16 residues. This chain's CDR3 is CASSYLASGEYNEQFF. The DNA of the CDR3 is TGTGCCAGCAGTTACTTGGCTAGCGGGGAGTACAATGAGCAGTTCTTC.

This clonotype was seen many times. The CDR3 bases are TGTGCCAGCAGTTACCCTCAAACTCCATTGGCGGGGGATCCCTACAATGAGCAGTTCTTC. Amino acids: CASSYPQTPLAGDPYNEQFF. This chain connects TRBV6-5 to TRBJ2-1; 7 bases map to TRBD2. After removal of 2 bases from V and 2 bases from J, the junction contained 18 bases not matched to a gene. The CDR3 runs 20 residues. Germline V gene sequence: CDR1 MNHEY, CDR2 SVGAGI.

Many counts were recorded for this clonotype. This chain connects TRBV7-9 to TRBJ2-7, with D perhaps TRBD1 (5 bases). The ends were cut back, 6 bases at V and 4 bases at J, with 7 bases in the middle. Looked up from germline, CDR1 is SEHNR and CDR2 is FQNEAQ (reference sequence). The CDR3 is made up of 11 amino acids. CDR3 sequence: CASSTGYEQYF. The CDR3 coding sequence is TGTGCCAGCAGTACAGGTTACGAGCAGTACTTC.

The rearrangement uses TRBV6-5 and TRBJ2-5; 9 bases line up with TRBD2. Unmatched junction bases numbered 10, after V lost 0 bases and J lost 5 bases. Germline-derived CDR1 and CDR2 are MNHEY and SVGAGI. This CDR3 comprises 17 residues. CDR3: CASSYSARGGRSETQYF. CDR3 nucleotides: TGTGCCAGCAGTTACTCGGCGCGGGGGGGCCGGTCGGAGACCCAGTACTTC.